This TCR beta chain was identified in a study of T-cell reconstitution after alpha-beta-depleted transplantation in children. The CDR3 runs 12 residues. From germline, CDR1 is DFQATT and CDR2 SNEGSKA (reference sequence). With 2 bases removed from V and 3 bases from J, the gap between germline ends came to 7 bases. Unique molecular identifiers featured in how the TCRbeta library was prepared. TCRdb used MiXCR to reprocess the PCR reads, holding one entry per CDR3 protein. The sample gives some 260,000 distinct CDR3 sequences, approximately 24% of which show up once; about 4.8% is in the top ten. Notes on the study in general: At the one-year point after transplant, T-cell counts and TCRbeta diversity were found to come mostly from T cells that had been newly produced.

This clonotype turned up a few times. What it binds is not known. The material sequenced was PBMCs, mostly from graft donor cells, taken 360 days after TCRalphabeta/CD19-depleted stem cell transplant. The J gene is TRBJ1-1, the V gene TRBV20-1; D unresolved. This TCR derives from a female patient aged 2 to 10 who had a stem cell transplant for congenital amegakaryocytic thrombocytopenia, so the T cells may come from the graft donor. DNA for the CDR3: TGCAGTGCTAGACCGCCGGACACTGAAGCTTTCTTT. It encodes CSARPPDTEAFF.